The rows below give T cell receptor beta chains drawn from one sample of a study of T cells after yellow fever vaccination. TCRdb redid the calling of the 5' RACE reads with MiXCR, one entry per CDR3 protein. The repertoire holds about 10,000 distinct CDR3 sequences, with 4.5% to 5.5% as singletons. The sequencing used PBMCs, either bulk or a sorted T-cell subset (CD4+, CD8+, memory, or dextramer-sorted; not recorded which), collected less than 18 days after the first yellow fever vaccination. All receptors derive from a man aged 18 to 30 who received the YFV17D yellow fever vaccine. Each CDR3 is given with its conserved first and last residue. The D gene is left open where the match is weak.

j_call cdr3_length d_call v_call cdr3_aa
TRBJ1-5 15 - TRBV12-3/TRBV12-4 CASSPDISSNQPQHF
TRBJ1-5 13 - TRBV19 CASSMSRAQPQHF
TRBJ2-2 16 TRBD1 TRBV7-2 CASSPGTGFRTGELFF
TRBJ2-1 11 - TRBV5-6 CASSDGLKEFF
TRBJ1-3 12 - TRBV29-1 CSVGDSGNTIYF
TRBJ1-5 15 - TRBV6-5 CASRLRGGSNQPQHF
TRBJ2-2 16 TRBD2 TRBV4-2 CASSRKLAGATGELFF
TRBJ1-5 13 - TRBV7-2 CASSSYSNQPQHF
TRBJ1-2 12 - TRBV5-6 CASSLWGHGYTF
TRBJ2-3 17 TRBD2 TRBV4-3 CASSQEGLAGGSDTQYF
TRBJ1-6 16 - TRBV25-1 CASSGFTRQHNSPLHF
TRBJ2-2 17 - TRBV5-1 CASSPAASLLNTGELFF
TRBJ1-1 16 - TRBV15 CATSRDPRPMNTEAFF
TRBJ2-3 18 TRBD2 TRBV5-1 CASSFRFIQRGHQDTQYF
TRBJ2-7 16 - TRBV15 CATSRLSRSGSYEQYF
TRBJ2-7 15 TRBD1 TRBV5-1 CASSPEGTGTHEQYF
TRBJ2-2 14 - TRBV12-1 CASSLGLLTGELFF
TRBJ2-3 13 - TRBV18 CASTPIGGDTQYF
TRBJ2-1 15 TRBD2 TRBV7-2 CASSLSSGGLYEQFF
TRBJ1-1 13 - TRBV5-1 CASSFGWNTEAFF
TRBJ2-1 18 TRBD2 TRBV11-2 CASSSLGTSGVTYNEQFF
TRBJ1-4 15 - TRBV7-2 CASSPLGVDDQKLFF
TRBJ1-3 15 - TRBV6-5 CASSLDSVSGNTIYF
TRBJ2-7 15 - TRBV6-5 CASSYQGMGVYEQYF
TRBJ2-1 16 - TRBV5-4 CASSPRQHHSYNEQFF
TRBJ2-3 14 - TRBV5-1 CASSLSDHTDTQYF
TRBJ2-1 14 - TRBV7-9 CASSLPQGNNEQFF
TRBJ2-7 13 - TRBV9 CASSGTRGPEQYF
TRBJ1-1 12 - TRBV5-8 CASSLARGSAFF
TRBJ2-7 11 - TRBV29-1 CSVGKGGEQYF
TRBJ2-1 10 - TRBV2 CASSNNEQFF